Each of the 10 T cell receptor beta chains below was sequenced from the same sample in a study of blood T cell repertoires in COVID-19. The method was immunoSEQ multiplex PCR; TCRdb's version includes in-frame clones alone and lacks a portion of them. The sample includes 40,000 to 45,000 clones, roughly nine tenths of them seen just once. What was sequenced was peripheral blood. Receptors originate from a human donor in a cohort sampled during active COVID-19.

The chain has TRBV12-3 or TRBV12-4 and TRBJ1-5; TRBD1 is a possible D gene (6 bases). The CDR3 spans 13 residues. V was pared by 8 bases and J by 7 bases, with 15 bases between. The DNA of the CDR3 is TGTGCCAGCCGGAACAGGGAATACCAGCCCCAGCATTTT. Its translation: CASRNREYQPQHF.

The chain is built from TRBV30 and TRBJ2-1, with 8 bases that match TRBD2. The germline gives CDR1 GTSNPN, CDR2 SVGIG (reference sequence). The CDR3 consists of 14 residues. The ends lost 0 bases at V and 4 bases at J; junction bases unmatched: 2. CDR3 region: CAWSVLADYNEQFF. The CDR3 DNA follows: TGTGCCTGGAGTGTACTAGCGGATTACAATGAGCAGTTCTTC.

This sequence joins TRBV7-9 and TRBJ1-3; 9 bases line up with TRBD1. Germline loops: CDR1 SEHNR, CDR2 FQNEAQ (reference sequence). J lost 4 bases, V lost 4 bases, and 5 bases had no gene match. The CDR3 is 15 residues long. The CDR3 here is CASSWGQGEGNTIYF. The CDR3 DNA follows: TGTGCCAGCAGCTGGGGACAGGGCGAAGGAAACACCATATATTTT.

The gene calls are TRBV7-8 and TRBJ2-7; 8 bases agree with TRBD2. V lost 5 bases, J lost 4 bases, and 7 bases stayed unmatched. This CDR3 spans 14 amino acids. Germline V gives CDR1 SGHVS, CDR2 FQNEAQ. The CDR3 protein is CASSPSGSLYEQYF. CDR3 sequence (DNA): TGTGCCAGCAGCCCGAGCGGGAGCTTGTACGAGCAGTACTTC.

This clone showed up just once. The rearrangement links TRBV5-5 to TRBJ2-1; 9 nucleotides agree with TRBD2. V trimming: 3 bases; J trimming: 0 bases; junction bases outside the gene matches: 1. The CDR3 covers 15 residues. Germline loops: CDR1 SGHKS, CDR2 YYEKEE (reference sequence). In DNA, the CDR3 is TGTGCCAGCAGCTCTAGCGGGAACTCCTACAATGAGCAGTTCTTC. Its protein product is CASSSSGNSYNEQFF.

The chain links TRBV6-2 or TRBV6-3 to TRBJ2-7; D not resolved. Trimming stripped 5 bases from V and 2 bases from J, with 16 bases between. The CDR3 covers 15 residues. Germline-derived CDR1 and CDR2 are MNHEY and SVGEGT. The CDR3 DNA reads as TGTGCCAGCAGTCAATTACCCCCAGGAACCTACGAGCAGTACTTC. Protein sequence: CASSQLPPGTYEQYF.

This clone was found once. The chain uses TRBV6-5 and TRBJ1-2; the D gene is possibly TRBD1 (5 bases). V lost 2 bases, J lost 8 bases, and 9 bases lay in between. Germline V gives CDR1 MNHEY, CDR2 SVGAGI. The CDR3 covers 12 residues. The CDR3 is CASSYRGLGYTF. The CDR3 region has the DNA TGTGCCAGCAGTTACAGGGGTTTGGGCTACACCTTC.

CDR3 sequence: CASSDVGGSYNEQFF. The CDR3, as DNA: TGTGCCAGCAGTGACGTGGGGGGCTCCTACAATGAGCAGTTCTTC. This sequence joins TRBV6-4 and TRBJ2-1, with D maybe TRBD2 (6 bases). Germline V gene data show CDR1 as MRHNA and CDR2 as SNTAGT. The germline V and J ends were trimmed by 2 bases and 0 bases, with 8 bases remaining between them. This CDR3 is built from 15 residues.

The CDR3 loop reads CASSQTGDTGELFF. The CDR3 bases are TGTGCCAGCAGTCAGACAGGGGACACCGGGGAGCTGTTTTTT. The rearrangement links TRBV6-4 to TRBJ2-2; 8 nucleotides match TRBD1. The CDR3 is 14 residues long. With 5 bases clipped from V and 3 bases from J, the junction kept 2 bases outside the gene matches. From germline, CDR1 is MRHNA and CDR2 SNTAGT.

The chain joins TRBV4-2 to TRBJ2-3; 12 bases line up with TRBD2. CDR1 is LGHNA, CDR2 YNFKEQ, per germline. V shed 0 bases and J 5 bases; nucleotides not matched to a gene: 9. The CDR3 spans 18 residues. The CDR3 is CASSQDGLAGGLGDTQYF. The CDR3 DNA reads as TGTGCCAGCAGCCAAGATGGGCTAGCGGGGGGGCTGGGAGATACGCAGTATTTT.